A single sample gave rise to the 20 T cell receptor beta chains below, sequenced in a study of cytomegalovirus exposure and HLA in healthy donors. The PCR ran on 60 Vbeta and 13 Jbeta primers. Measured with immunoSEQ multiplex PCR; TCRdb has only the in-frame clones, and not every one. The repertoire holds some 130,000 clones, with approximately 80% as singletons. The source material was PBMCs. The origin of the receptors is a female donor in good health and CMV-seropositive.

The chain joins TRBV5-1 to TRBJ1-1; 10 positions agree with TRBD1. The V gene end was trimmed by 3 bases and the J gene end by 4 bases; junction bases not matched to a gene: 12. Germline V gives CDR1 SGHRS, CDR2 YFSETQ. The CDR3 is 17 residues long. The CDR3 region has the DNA TGCGCCAGCAGCTCTCCCCGGGGACAGGGGTTTAGCACTGAAGCTTTCTTT. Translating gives CASSSPRGQGFSTEAFF.

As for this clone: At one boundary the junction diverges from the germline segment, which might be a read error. In DNA form, the CDR3 reads TGCAGCGTCGATAGGGGGAACTATGGCTACCCCTTC. Encoded protein: CSVDRGNYGYPF. The gene calls are TRBV29-1 and TRBJ1-2; perhaps TRBD1 as D (6 bases). CDR3 length: 12 amino acids. Germline V gene lookup returns CDR1 SQVTM and CDR2 ANQGSEA. Full variable domain (rest looked up from reference TRBV29-1 and TRBJ1-2): SAVISQKPSRDICQRGTSLTIQCQVDSQVTMMFWYRQQPGQSLTLIATANQGSEATYESGFVIDKFPISRPNLTFSTLTVSNMSPEDSSIYLCSVDRGNYGYPFGSGTRLTVV.

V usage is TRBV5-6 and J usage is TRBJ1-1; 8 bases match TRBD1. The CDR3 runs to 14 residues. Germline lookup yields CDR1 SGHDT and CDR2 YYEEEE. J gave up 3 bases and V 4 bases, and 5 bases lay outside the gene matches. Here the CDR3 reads CASSAGQGDTEAFF. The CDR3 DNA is TGTGCCAGCAGCGCAGGACAGGGTGACACTGAAGCTTTCTTT. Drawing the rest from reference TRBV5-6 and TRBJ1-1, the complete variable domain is DAGVTQSPTHLIKTRGQQVTLRCSPKSGHDTVSWYQQALGQGPQFIFQYYEEEERQRGNFPDRFSGHQFPNYSSELNVNALLLGDSALYLCASSAGQGDTEAFFGQGTRLTVV.

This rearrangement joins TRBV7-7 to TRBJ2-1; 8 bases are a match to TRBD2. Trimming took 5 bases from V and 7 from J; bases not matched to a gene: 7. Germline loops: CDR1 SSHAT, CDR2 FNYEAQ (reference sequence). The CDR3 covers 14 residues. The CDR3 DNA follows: TGTGCCAGCAGCCAGGGACTAGGCACGAATGAGCAGTTCTTC. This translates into CASSQGLGTNEQFF. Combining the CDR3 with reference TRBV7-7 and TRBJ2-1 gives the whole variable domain GAGVSQSPRYKVTKRGQDVTLRCDPISSHATLYWYQQALGQGPEFLTYFNYEAQPDKSGLPSDRFSAERPEGSISTLTIQRTEQRDSAMYRCASSQGLGTNEQFFGPGTRLTVL.

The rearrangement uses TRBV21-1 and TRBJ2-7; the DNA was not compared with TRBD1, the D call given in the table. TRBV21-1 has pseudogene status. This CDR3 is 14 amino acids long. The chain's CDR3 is CASSKGQGPYEQYF. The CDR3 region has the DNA TGTGCCAGCAGCAAAGGACAGGGCCCCTACGAGCAGTACTTC.

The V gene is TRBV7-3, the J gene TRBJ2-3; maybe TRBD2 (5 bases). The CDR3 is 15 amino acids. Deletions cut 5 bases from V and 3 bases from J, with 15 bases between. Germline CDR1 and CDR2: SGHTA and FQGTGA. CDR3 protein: CASSRSVANTDTQYF. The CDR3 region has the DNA TGTGCCAGCAGCCGGTCAGTAGCGAATACAGATACGCAGTATTTT.

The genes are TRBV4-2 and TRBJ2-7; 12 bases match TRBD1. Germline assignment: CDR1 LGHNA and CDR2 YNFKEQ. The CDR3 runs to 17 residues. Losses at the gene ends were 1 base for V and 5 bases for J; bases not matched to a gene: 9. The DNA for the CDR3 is TGTGCCAGCAGCCAAGTGGTCGGGACAGGGGGCCAGAACGAGCAGTACTTC. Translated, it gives CASSQVVGTGGQNEQYF.

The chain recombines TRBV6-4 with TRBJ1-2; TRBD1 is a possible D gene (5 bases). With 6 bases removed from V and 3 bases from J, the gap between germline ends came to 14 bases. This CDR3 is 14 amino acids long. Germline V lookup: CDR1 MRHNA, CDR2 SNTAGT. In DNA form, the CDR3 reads TGTGCCAGCAGCCGGGACTTAGGGGACTATGGCTACACCTTC. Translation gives CASSRDLGDYGYTF.

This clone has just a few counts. CDR3: CASSPQQGNTEAFF. CDR3 DNA: TGTGCCAGCAGCCCGCAACAGGGGAACACTGAAGCTTTCTTT. This sequence joins TRBV7-9 and TRBJ1-1; D possibly corresponds to TRBD1 (6 bases). Germline loops: CDR1 SEHNR, CDR2 FQNEAQ (reference sequence). The ends were cut back, 5 bases at V and 1 base at J, with 11 bases in the middle. The CDR3 has 14 amino acids.

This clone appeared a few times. The CDR3 sequence is CASSSQGLSTEAFF. CDR3 DNA sequence: TGTGCCAGTAGTTCACAGGGGTTGAGCACTGAAGCTTTCTTT. The J gene is TRBJ1-1, the V gene TRBV19, with 7 bases matching TRBD1. The germline gives CDR1 LNHDA, CDR2 SQIVND (reference sequence). V lost 5 bases to trimming and J lost 4 bases; unmatched junction nucleotides: 7. This CDR3 region has 14 residues.

The CDR3 coding sequence is TGTGCCAGCAGCTTGCTGAAAGCGGGGGGGCCGAAGGGAGATACGCAGTATTTT. This codes for CASSLLKAGGPKGDTQYF. The genes are TRBV5-6 and TRBJ2-3, with 10 bases fitting TRBD2. Germline assignment: CDR1 SGHDT and CDR2 YYEEEE. This CDR3 region has 18 residues. Trimming at V came to 1 base and at J to 5 bases, leaving 13 bases not matched to a gene.

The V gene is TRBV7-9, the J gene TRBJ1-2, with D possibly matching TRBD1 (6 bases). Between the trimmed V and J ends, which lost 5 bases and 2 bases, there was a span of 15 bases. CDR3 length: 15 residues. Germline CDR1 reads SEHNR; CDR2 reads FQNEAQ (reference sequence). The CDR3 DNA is TGTGCCAGCAGCGTCGGGAGGACAGAGAACTATGGCTACACCTTC. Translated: CASSVGRTENYGYTF. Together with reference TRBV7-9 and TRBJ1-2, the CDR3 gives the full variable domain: DTGVSQNPRHKITKRGQNVTFRCDPISEHNRLYWYRQTLGQGPEFLTYFQNEAQLEKSRLLSDRFSAERPKGSFSTLEIQRTEQGDSAMYLCASSVGRTENYGYTFGSGTRLTVV.

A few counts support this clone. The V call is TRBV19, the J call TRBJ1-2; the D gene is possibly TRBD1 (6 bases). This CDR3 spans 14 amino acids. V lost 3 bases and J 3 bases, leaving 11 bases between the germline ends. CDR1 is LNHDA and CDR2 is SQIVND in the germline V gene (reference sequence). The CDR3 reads CASSIPGHDYGYTF. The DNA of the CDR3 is TGTGCCAGTAGTATCCCGGGACACGACTATGGCTACACCTTC.

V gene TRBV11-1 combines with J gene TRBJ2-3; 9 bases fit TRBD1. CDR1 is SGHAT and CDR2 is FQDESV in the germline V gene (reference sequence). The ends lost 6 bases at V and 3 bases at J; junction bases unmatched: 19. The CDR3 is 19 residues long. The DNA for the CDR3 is TGTGCCAGCAGTAACAGGGGGCGAATGACCGGAGAATCTACAGATACGCAGTATTTT. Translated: CASSNRGRMTGESTDTQYF. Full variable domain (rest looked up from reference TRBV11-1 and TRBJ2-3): EAEVAQSPRYKITEKSQAVAFWCDPISGHATLYWYRQILGQGPELLVQFQDESVVDDSQLPKDRFSAERLKGVDSTLKIQPAELGDSAMYLCASSNRGRMTGESTDTQYFGPGTRLTVL.

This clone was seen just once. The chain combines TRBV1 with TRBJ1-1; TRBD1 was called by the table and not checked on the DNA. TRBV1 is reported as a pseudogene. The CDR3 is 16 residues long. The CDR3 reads CTSSQGMGQGFTEAFF. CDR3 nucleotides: TGCACCAGCAGCCAAGGAATGGGACAGGGGTTCACTGAAGCTTTCTTT.

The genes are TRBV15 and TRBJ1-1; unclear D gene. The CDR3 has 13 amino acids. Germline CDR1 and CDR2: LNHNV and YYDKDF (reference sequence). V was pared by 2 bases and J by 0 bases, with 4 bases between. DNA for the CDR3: TGTGCCACCAGCAGAATAATGAACACTGAAGCTTTCTTT. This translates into CATSRIMNTEAFF.

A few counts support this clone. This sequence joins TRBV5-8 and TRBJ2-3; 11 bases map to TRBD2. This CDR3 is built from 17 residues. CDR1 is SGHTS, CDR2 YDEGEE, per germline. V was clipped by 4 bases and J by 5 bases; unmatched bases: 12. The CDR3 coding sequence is TGTGCCAGCAGCCCAAGACTCGGTAGCGGGGGGGGAGATACGCAGTATTTT. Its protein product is CASSPRLGSGGGDTQYF.

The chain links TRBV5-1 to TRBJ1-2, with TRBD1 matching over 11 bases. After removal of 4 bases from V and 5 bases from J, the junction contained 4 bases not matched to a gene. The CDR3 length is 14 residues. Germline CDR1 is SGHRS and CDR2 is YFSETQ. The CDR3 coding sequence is TGCGCCAGCAGCACCGGACAGGGGGCGTATGGCTACACCTTC. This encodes CASSTGQGAYGYTF.

The CDR3, as DNA: TGTGCCAGCAGTTTAATAGGCAGGGGACCTCTAGATGGCTACACCTTC. Residues: CASSLIGRGPLDGYTF. The chain recombines TRBV28 with TRBJ1-2, with D tentatively TRBD1 (6 bases). Germline V lookup: CDR1 MDHEN, CDR2 SYDVKM. Trimming pared 2 bases from V and 6 bases from J, leaving 19 bases between. The CDR3 consists of 16 residues.

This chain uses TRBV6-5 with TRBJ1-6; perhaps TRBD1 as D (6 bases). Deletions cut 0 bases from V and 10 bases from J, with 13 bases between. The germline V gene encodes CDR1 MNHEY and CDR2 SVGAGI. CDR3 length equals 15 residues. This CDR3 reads CASSYSGGGGSPLHF. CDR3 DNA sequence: TGTGCCAGCAGTTACTCTGGGGGGGGCGGGTCACCCCTCCACTTT.